What follows describes a single T cell receptor (beta chain). Investigators isolated RNA and reverse transcribed it into cDNA to act as the sequencing template. Using immunoSEQ multiplex PCR, the repertoire was profiled, and TCRdb retains in-frame clones only, with some absent. The sample shows about 190,000 clones, 59% of them seen only once. V shed 4 bases, J shed 7 bases, and the junction held 7 bases outside the gene matches. The CDR3 sequence is 15 residues long. The germline V gene has CDR1 SGHRS and CDR2 YFSETQ. The entry originates in a study of CD8+ T cells in alopecia areata. Alopecia areata patients provided lesional scalp punch biopsies and peripheral blood, both collected for the study.

This chain joins TRBV5-1 and TRBJ2-3, with TRBD1 matching over 12 bases. The clonotype originates from a human donor with alopecia areata. Specimen: CD4+ T cells sorted from blood, collected at week 0. The CDR3 sequence is CASSPGTGGLNTQYF. The CDR3 coding sequence is TGCGCCAGCAGCCCCGGGACAGGGGGCCTGAATACGCAGTATTTT.